The next 17 T cell receptor beta chains were all read from a single sample in a study of beta chain features in type 1 diabetes. Overall study results and limits: Type 1 diabetes patients showed a moderate but significant shortening of TCRB CDR3s in all four CD4+ subsets.

Their specific antigens are unknown. Sequenced material consisted of expressed TCRB transcripts (all of the isolated RNA was reverse transcribed). TCRdb keeps only in-frame clones here, not all; method: immunoSEQ multiplex PCR. The sample holds a few hundred thousand clones; approximately 15% are singletons and the top ten take about 0.02%. Sequenced input: naive CD4+ T cells from blood. Receptors originate from a man aged 30 to 45 with type 1 diabetes.

The chain couples TRBV29-1 to TRBJ2-1, with TRBD2 identical over 10 bases. Germline lookup yields CDR1 SQVTM and CDR2 ANQGSEA. V gave up 4 bases and J gave up 7 bases; unmatched junction bases: 19. The CDR3 runs to 18 residues. The CDR3 DNA follows: TGCAGCGTTGGACGGGGGGCTAGCGGGAGATCGAATCGGAATGAGCAGTTCTTC. Its protein is CSVGRGASGRSNRNEQFF.

This clone was detected only a few times. The chain is built from TRBV5-1 and TRBJ2-1, with D perhaps matching TRBD2 (5 bases). CDR3 length equals 14 residues. CDR1 and CDR2 from the germline V gene are SGHRS and YFSETQ. V lost 0 bases to trimming and J lost 6 bases, with 10 bases between them. CDR3 amino acids: CASSLELGSNEQFF. DNA of the CDR3: TGCGCCAGCAGCTTGGAACTAGGGTCCAATGAGCAGTTCTTC.

The chain recombines TRBV2 with TRBJ1-4; 10 bases fit TRBD1. Germline CDR1 and CDR2: SNHLY and FYNNEI. V lost 4 bases to trimming and J lost 10 bases; unmatched junction nucleotides: 6. This CDR3 has 14 residues. CDR3 nucleotides: TGTGCCAGCAGTGGAGGGACAGGGGTCAGAAAACTGTTTTTT. This gives the protein CASSGGTGVRKLFF.

This chain joins TRBV25-1 and TRBJ2-3, with TRBD2 identical over 7 bases. CDR3 length: 16 residues. Germline V lookup: CDR1 MGHDK, CDR2 SYGVNS. V lost 6 bases to trimming and J lost 2 bases; unmatched junction nucleotides: 11. CDR3 amino acids: CASSPHGAGDTDTQYF. CDR3 nucleotide sequence: TGTGCCAGCAGCCCACACGGGGCGGGAGACACAGATACGCAGTATTTT.

This chain uses TRBV2 with TRBJ2-4; D remains ambiguous. The V end lost 3 bases, the J end lost 1 base, and 10 bases lay between the germline ends. The CDR3 consists of 15 residues. Germline CDR1 is SNHLY and CDR2 is FYNNEI. CDR3 nucleotides: TGTGCCAGCAGTGATTGGCAGGCGGCCAAAAACATTCAGTACTTC. Its translation: CASSDWQAAKNIQYF.

J is TRBJ1-6 and V is TRBV5-6; a weak D match, TRBD1 (5 bases). The CDR3 spans 13 residues. Trimming stripped 4 bases from V and 7 bases from J, with 9 bases between. Germline V gene sequence: CDR1 SGHDT, CDR2 YYEEEE. Here the CDR3 DNA reads TGTGCCAGCAGCCCGGGGGGGAATTCACCCCTCCACTTT. Encoded protein: CASSPGGNSPLHF.

The chain couples TRBV27 to TRBJ2-7, with D uncertain. This CDR3 contains 14 residues. The V gene lost 1 base and the J gene lost 0 bases, with 7 bases spanning the gap. Germline V gene lookup returns CDR1 MNHEY and CDR2 SMNVEV (reference sequence). CDR3 sequence reads: CASSLWQSSYEQYF. CDR3 nucleotides: TGTGCCAGCAGTTTATGGCAAAGCTCCTACGAGCAGTACTTC.

This clone has a handful of counts. The chain recombines TRBV9 with TRBJ1-1, with 9 bases aligning to TRBD1. Germline-derived CDR1 and CDR2 are SGDLS and YYNGEE. The junction had 4 bases not matched to a gene; V was cut back by 3 bases and J by 4 bases. The CDR3 covers 14 residues. For the CDR3, the DNA is TGTGCCAGCAGCGCCCGGGACAGGGTCACTGAAGCTTTCTTT. Its translation is CASSARDRVTEAFF.

This clone was seen only a few times. V usage is TRBV13 and J usage is TRBJ2-3; TRBD1 agrees at 9 bases. Germline CDR1 PRHDT, CDR2 FYEKMQ (reference sequence). There are 17 residues in the CDR3. V lost 4 bases to trimming and J lost 3 bases; unmatched junction nucleotides: 11. The chain's CDR3 is CASSYIPGQGFTDTQYF. The CDR3 DNA sequence: TGTGCCAGCAGCTACATACCGGGACAGGGTTTTACAGATACGCAGTATTTT.

The rearrangement joins TRBV5-1 to TRBJ2-3, with D possibly TRBD1 on 7 matching bases. V was clipped by 6 bases and J by 0 bases, with 14 bases between them. The length of the CDR3 is 15 residues. Germline CDR1 and CDR2: SGHRS and YFSETQ. The CDR3 protein is CASTRDSPSTDTQYF. CDR3 nucleotides: TGCGCCAGCACGCGGGACAGCCCTAGCACAGATACGCAGTATTTT.

This clone was observed a few times. CDR3 DNA sequence: TGCGCCAGCAGTACCAACATACAGGGGAGCGCTTGGAATGAGCAGTTCTTC. Amino acids: CASSTNIQGSAWNEQFF. This rearrangement joins TRBV10-1 to TRBJ2-1; 7 positions agree with TRBD1. The CDR3 runs 17 residues. The junction had 17 bases not matched to a gene; V was cut back by 5 bases and J by 7 bases. Germline V gene data show CDR1 as WNHNN and CDR2 as SYGVQD (reference sequence).

This chain joins TRBV2 and TRBJ1-5; the D is unclear. Trimming cost V 4 bases and J 5 bases, with 6 bases left between them. Germline CDR1 reads SNHLY; CDR2 reads FYNNEI. This CDR3 has 12 amino acids. The CDR3 DNA reads as TGTGCCAGCAGTGCACAAGATCAGCCCCAGCATTTT. This sequence encodes CASSAQDQPQHF.

This chain connects TRBV5-1 to TRBJ1-2; TRBD1 matches 8 bases. Germline values: CDR1 SGHRS, CDR2 YFSETQ. There are 13 residues in the CDR3. Trimming removed 4 bases from V and 4 bases from J; junction bases left unmatched: 3. In DNA, the CDR3 is TGCGCCAGCAGCGGACAGGGAGGCTATGGCTACACCTTC. Its translation: CASSGQGGYGYTF.

The J gene is TRBJ2-7, the V gene TRBV5-1; 7 bases are a match to TRBD2. Germline values: CDR1 SGHRS, CDR2 YFSETQ. The CDR3 has 14 residues. The V and J ends lost 6 bases and 1 base, in that order; junction bases with no gene match: 7. CDR3 region: CASNPASGSYEQYF. In DNA form, the CDR3 reads TGCGCCAGCAACCCCGCTAGCGGATCCTACGAGCAGTACTTC.

The genes are TRBV9 and TRBJ2-2, with 8 bases identical to TRBD1. Trimming removed 3 bases from V and 4 bases from J; junction bases left unmatched: 8. The germline V gene has CDR1 SGDLS and CDR2 YYNGEE. The CDR3 is 16 residues long. The CDR3 DNA is TGTGCCAGCAGCGGGACAGACAGGGGATCCACCGGGGAGCTGTTTTTT. Encoded protein: CASSGTDRGSTGELFF.

This clone was detected a few times. V is TRBV7-8 and J is TRBJ2-7, with TRBD2 as a possible D gene (6 bases). V was shortened by 4 bases and J by 0 bases, with 10 bases between the two germline ends. Germline V gives CDR1 SGHVS, CDR2 FQNEAQ. The CDR3 extends over 14 amino acids. The chain's CDR3 is CASSSRGTSYEQYF. DNA of the CDR3: TGTGCCAGCAGCTCACGCGGGACCTCCTACGAGCAGTACTTC.

In DNA form, the CDR3 reads TGTGCCAGCACCCGGTGGGGGCCCCTCTATGGCTACACCTTC. This gives the protein CASTRWGPLYGYTF. V gene TRBV5-4 combines with J gene TRBJ1-2; D might be TRBD1 (6 bases). CDR1 and CDR2 from the germline V gene are SGHNT and YYREEE (reference sequence). This CDR3 has 14 amino acids. V lost 6 bases and J 4 bases, leaving 16 bases between the germline ends.